This TCR beta chain was observed in a study of CD8+ T cells in alopecia areata. For the study at large: Tofacitinib lasted 6 to 18 months, then 6 months off drug. Study-wide results and caveats: A large proportion of expanded lesional clones were detected persisting in scalp and blood during tofacitinib.

As to treatment: oral pan-JAK inhibitor, 5-10 mg twice daily. T lymphocytes (CD4+ and CD8+) were sorted from PBMCs. The CDR3 covers 14 residues. Germline-derived CDR1 and CDR2 are SGDLS and YYNGEE. Trimming took off 6 bases at V and 1 base at J, with 14 bases between the two ends. Note on this clone: Antigen: not known.

Extraction and reverse transcription of RNA yielded cDNA as the sequencing template. Assay: immunoSEQ multiplex PCR; the TCRdb copy retains only in-frame clones and omits some. In the table there are approximately 130,000 clones, roughly 57% of which are singletons. The origin of this receptor is a human donor with alopecia areata. The chain recombines TRBV9 with TRBJ2-7; D may correspond to TRBD1 or TRBD2 (5 bases each). Material: CD4+ T cells sorted from blood, obtained at week 4, from a patient treated with tofacitinib. CDR3 nucleotides: TGTGCCAGCACCCGGGACGGCCCTTCCTACGAGCAGTACTTC. This codes for CASTRDGPSYEQYF.